The 10 T cell receptor beta chains listed next were all sequenced from one sample in a study of response to subunit inactivated influenza vaccine. Via MiXCR, TCRdb re-called the RT-PCR reads, giving one row per CDR3 protein. Of fewer than 600,000 distinct CDR3 sequences in the sample, 6% to 9% were seen once. Here the sequenced sample was PBMCs from blood, taken around 2 years after vaccination. Every receptor here comes from a man aged 45 to 75 who received an inactivated influenza vaccine.

This sequence joins TRBV28 and TRBJ1-2; TRBD1 might be the D (5 bases). Germline CDR1 reads MDHEN; CDR2 reads SYDVKM. The CDR3 spans 15 residues. Deletions cut 1 base from V and 2 bases from J, with 11 bases between. CDR3: CASSLYRRGNYGYTF. The CDR3 region has the DNA TGTGCCAGCAGTTTATACAGGAGAGGGAACTATGGCTACACCTTC.

This clonotype was seen at least ten times. The chain has TRBV11-2 and TRBJ2-5, with a tentative D call TRBD1 (6 bases). CDR1 and CDR2 from the germline V gene are SGHAT and FQNNGV. Trimming removed 0 bases from V and 4 bases from J, with 12 bases in between. CDR3 length: 15 amino acids. For the CDR3, the DNA is TGTGCCAGCAGCTTAGATCTAGTAGGGGGAGAGACCCAGTACTTC. Translated, it gives CASSLDLVGGETQYF.

Only a few counts were recorded for this clonotype. This chain joins TRBV7-8 and TRBJ2-1, with a tentative D call TRBD1 (6 bases). Germline V gene data show CDR1 as SGHVS and CDR2 as FQNEAQ. This CDR3 region has 16 residues. V was clipped by 1 base and J by 0 bases, with 10 bases between them. The CDR3 loop reads CASSLEWGHSYNEQFF. The CDR3 region has the DNA TGTGCCAGCAGCTTAGAGTGGGGACACTCCTACAATGAGCAGTTCTTC.

This clonotype was counted only a few times. V and J are TRBV3-1 and TRBJ2-1; 9 bases fit TRBD2. Trimming at V came to 2 bases and at J to 2 bases, leaving 4 bases not matched to a gene. The CDR3 is 16 residues long. Germline V gives CDR1 LGHDT, CDR2 YNNKEL (reference sequence). The CDR3 loop reads CASSQFSGGPYNEQFF. The CDR3, as DNA: TGTGCCAGCAGCCAATTCAGCGGGGGGCCCTACAATGAGCAGTTCTTC.

The chain uses TRBV30 and TRBJ2-7; no clear D gene. The germline V and J ends were trimmed by 4 bases and 3 bases, with 13 bases remaining between them. Germline CDR1 is GTSNPN and CDR2 is SVGIG (reference sequence). The CDR3 runs to 13 residues. CDR3 region: CAWTKAPLYEQYF. The CDR3 DNA is TGTGCCTGGACCAAGGCTCCGCTCTACGAGCAGTACTTC.

This clonotype was picked up many times. V and J are TRBV7-8 and TRBJ2-2; D is ambiguous. V lost 2 bases to trimming and J lost 6 bases, with 7 bases between them. The CDR3 covers 13 residues. Germline V gene data show CDR1 as SGHVS and CDR2 as FQNEAQ. The CDR3 reads CASSLTSAGELFF. The CDR3 DNA follows: TGTGCCAGCAGCTTAACCTCAGCCGGGGAGCTGTTTTTT.

Only a few counts were recorded for this clonotype. The chain recombines TRBV5-1 with TRBJ2-3; 9 bases are shared with TRBD2. Germline CDR1 is SGHRS and CDR2 is YFSETQ. V lost 1 base to trimming and J lost 4 bases; unmatched junction nucleotides: 7. This CDR3 spans 16 amino acids. This CDR3 is CASSLLGWTSADTQYF. In nucleotides, the CDR3 is TGCGCCAGCAGCTTGCTAGGGTGGACTAGCGCAGATACGCAGTATTTT.

At least ten counts were recorded for this clonotype. The chain couples TRBV29-1 to TRBJ2-5, with D possibly TRBD2 on 7 matching bases. The CDR3 totals 15 residues. Between the trimmed V and J ends, which lost 6 bases and 2 bases, there was a span of 19 bases. Germline lookup yields CDR1 SQVTM and CDR2 ANQGSEA. The CDR3 sequence: CSVRMGGGPQETQYF. The DNA of the CDR3 is TGCAGCGTCAGGATGGGAGGGGGACCGCAAGAGACCCAGTACTTC.

There are many counts of this clonotype. The rearrangement joins TRBV12-3 or TRBV12-4 to TRBJ2-7; the match to TRBD2 covers 9 bases. The junction had 3 bases not matched to a gene; V was cut back by 6 bases and J by 0 bases. The CDR3 sequence is 14 residues long. Written as DNA, the CDR3 is TGTGCCAGCAGCCATAGCGGGAGCTCCTACGAGCAGTACTTC. Its translation is CASSHSGSSYEQYF.

The chain is built from TRBV11-2 and TRBJ2-3; TRBD2 agrees at 10 bases. Germline loops: CDR1 SGHAT, CDR2 FQNNGV. Losses at the gene ends were 2 bases for V and 4 bases for J; bases not matched to a gene: 3. The CDR3 has 15 residues. Written as DNA, the CDR3 is TGTGCCAGCAGCTTACAAGCGGGAGGGTCAGATACGCAGTATTTT. It yields the protein CASSLQAGGSDTQYF.